Following are 23 T cell receptor beta chains from one sample sequenced in a study of T-cell reconstitution after alpha-beta-depleted transplantation in children. Unique molecular identifiers were used in preparing the TCRbeta library. From the PCR reads, TCRdb called clonotypes with MiXCR, one entry per CDR3 protein. The data contain some 300,000 distinct CDR3 sequences, around 9.1% of them singletons. Here the sequenced sample was PBMCs, taken before TCRalphabeta/CD19-depleted stem cell transplant. These receptor sequences come from a boy in the first two years of life with acute myeloid leukemia, due to receive a stem cell transplant.

The chain combines TRBV6-1 with TRBJ1-1, with unresolved D. CDR3 length: 13 residues. Germline V lookup: CDR1 MNHNS, CDR2 SASEGT. The V end was cut by 8 bases, the J end by 1 base, with 11 bases between. In DNA, the CDR3 is TGTGCCAGCTTCTGGGAGCCGAACACTGAAGCTTTCTTT. Its protein product is CASFWEPNTEAFF.

V gene TRBV5-2 combines with J gene TRBJ2-3; the DNA was not used to check the table's D call, TRBD2. TRBV5-2 is tagged as a pseudogene. The CDR3 runs to 16 residues. CDR3 in DNA: TGTGCCATGGGCCGATGGCTTTCGTTTGGCACAGATACGCAGTATTTT. Translated: CAMGRWLSFGTDTQYF.

This clonotype was found many times. V is TRBV12-3 or TRBV12-4 and J is TRBJ2-2, with 9 bases matching TRBD2. V trimming: 6 bases; J trimming: 7 bases; junction bases outside the gene matches: 6. The CDR3 sequence is 14 residues long. CDR3 in amino acids: CASRLTSGIGELFF. The CDR3 DNA reads as TGTGCCAGCAGATTGACTAGCGGTATCGGGGAGCTGTTTTTT.

This clonotype was recorded at least ten times. The genes are TRBV6-6 and TRBJ1-1; D is ambiguous. From germline, CDR1 is MNHNY and CDR2 SVGAGI (reference sequence). The CDR3 is 12 amino acids. V was shortened by 5 bases and J by 1 base, with 5 bases between the two germline ends. CDR3 region: CASSAANTEAFF. CDR3 DNA: TGTGCCAGCAGTGCCGCGAACACTGAAGCTTTCTTT.

This clonotype was counted many times. V gene TRBV20-1 combines with J gene TRBJ2-5; 9 nucleotides agree with TRBD1. V trimming: 0 bases; J trimming: 7 bases; junction bases outside the gene matches: 0. This CDR3 has 12 amino acids. Germline-derived CDR1 and CDR2 are DFQATT and SNEGSKA (reference sequence). CDR3 bases: TGCAGTGCTAGAGAGACAGGGGGGACCCAGTACTTC. Amino acid sequence: CSARETGGTQYF.

Remarks on this clonotype: Given a much more abundant clone one base away, this may be a read error. The chain combines TRBV7-3 with TRBJ2-4; 7 bases match TRBD2. Germline CDR1 is SGHTA and CDR2 is FQGTGA. This CDR3 is 16 amino acids long. V shed 0 bases and J 2 bases; nucleotides not matched to a gene: 4. CDR3 sequence: CASSLTRRETKNIQYF. The CDR3 bases are TGTGCCAGCAGCTTAACCCGGCGGGAGACCAAAAACATTCAGTACTTC.

In this sample, this clonotype turned up many times. At one boundary the junction diverges from the germline segment, which might be a read error. The rearrangement uses TRBV2 and TRBJ1-1, with D unclear. The CDR3 consists of 13 residues. Looked up from germline, CDR1 is SNHLY and CDR2 is FYNNEI. The CDR3 bases are TGTGCAAGCAGGCTACTAACGAACACTGAAGCTTTCTTT. Residues: CASRLLTNTEAFF.

This clonotype was recorded a few times. The chain carries TRBV5-4 and TRBJ1-1, with D uncertain. CDR1 and CDR2 from the germline V gene are SGHNT and YYREEE (reference sequence). This CDR3 has 15 residues. The V end was cut by 5 bases, the J end by 4 bases, with 18 bases between. In DNA, the CDR3 is TGTGCCAGCAGACCCAGGATCGGTGGCGGCACTGAAGCTTTCTTT. Amino acids: CASRPRIGGGTEAFF.

This clonotype was detected many times. The chain combines TRBV7-2 with TRBJ2-7; 8 nucleotides align to TRBD2. The CDR3 length is 17 residues. With V trimmed by 2 bases and J by 5 bases, 14 bases remained unmatched. CDR1 is SGHTA, CDR2 FQGNSA, per germline. The DNA of the CDR3 is TGTGCCAGCAGCTTACGGTTGGTCGGGAGGGCCGGAAACGAGCAGTACTTC. It codes for CASSLRLVGRAGNEQYF.

This clonotype was seen many times. The gene calls are TRBV29-1 and TRBJ1-1; 9 bases are a match to TRBD1. CDR3 length: 13 amino acids. V was pared by 7 bases and J by 2 bases, with 5 bases of the junction left unmatched. From germline, CDR1 is SQVTM and CDR2 ANQGSEA. The CDR3 DNA reads as TGCAGCGCTGAGACAGGGGGTAACACTGAAGCTTTCTTT. Translated: CSAETGGNTEAFF.

The chain recombines TRBV11-2 with TRBJ1-1; weak D call: TRBD1 (6 bases). The CDR3 runs 17 residues. Germline CDR1 SGHAT, CDR2 FQNNGV. Trimming removed 0 bases at V and 4 bases at J, with 18 bases between. As DNA, the CDR3 is TGTGCCAGCAGCTTAGAGGGGGGGCATGACTCACCCACTGAAGCTTTCTTT. This encodes CASSLEGGHDSPTEAFF.

Ten or more counts support this clonotype. The DNA of the CDR3 is TGTGCCACCAGCAGAGATTCGATGGCTAGCGGGAGTCCCTACGAGCAGTACTTC. This encodes CATSRDSMASGSPYEQYF. The V and J genes are TRBV15 and TRBJ2-7, with 10 bases aligning to TRBD2. This CDR3 has 18 residues. Germline values: CDR1 LNHNV, CDR2 YYDKDF (reference sequence). Trimming cost V 0 bases and J 2 bases; bases outside gene matches: 10. The complete variable domain, with remaining parts taken from reference TRBV15 and TRBJ2-7, reads DAMVIQNPRYQVTQFGKPVTLSCSQTLNHNVMYWYQQKSSQAPKLLFHYYDKDFNNEADTPDNFQSRRPNTSFCFLDIRSPGLGDTAMYLCATSRDSMASGSPYEQYFGPGTRLTVT.

This clonotype was observed many times. The chain combines TRBV12-3 or TRBV12-4 with TRBJ2-1; 8 nucleotides align to TRBD1. This CDR3 is 13 amino acids long. The V gene end was trimmed by 7 bases and the J gene end by 10 bases; junction bases not matched to a gene: 9. In nucleotides, the CDR3 is TGTGCCAGCACCGGACGACAGGGGTGGGAGCAGTTCTTC. Its translation is CASTGRQGWEQFF.

This chain links TRBV7-7 with TRBJ2-5; 8 nucleotides agree with TRBD1. The germline V gene has CDR1 SSHAT and CDR2 FNYEAQ (reference sequence). The CDR3 has 14 amino acids. V lost 11 bases and J lost 5; bases outside the gene matches: 13. This chain's CDR3 is CAVGDRSHWETQYF. The CDR3 region has the DNA TGTGCCGTTGGGGACAGGTCCCACTGGGAGACCCAGTACTTC.

This clonotype was picked up many times. V usage is TRBV10-3 and J usage is TRBJ1-1; 11 bases align to TRBD1. Trimming at V came to 5 bases and at J to 6 bases, leaving 11 bases not matched to a gene. CDR1 and CDR2 from the germline V gene are ENHRY and SYGVKD. The CDR3 spans 16 residues. Here the CDR3 reads CAISRTGGSLLPEAFF. The CDR3 region has the DNA TGTGCCATCAGTAGGACAGGGGGCTCTTTACTTCCTGAAGCTTTCTTT.

This clonotype was counted at least ten times. The rearrangement links TRBV4-3 to TRBJ2-3; D may be TRBD1 (6 bases). In germline, CDR1 is LGHNA, CDR2 YSLEER. The CDR3 has 17 amino acids. The V gene lost 0 bases and the J gene lost 1 base, with 14 bases spanning the gap. The chain's CDR3 is CASSQDLTGEGTDTQYF. CDR3 coding DNA: TGCGCCAGCAGCCAAGATTTGACAGGAGAAGGCACAGATACGCAGTATTTT.

This clonotype occurred a few times. V usage is TRBV7-9 and J usage is TRBJ1-5; D gene ambiguous. V was shortened by 4 bases and J by 5 bases, with 12 bases between the two germline ends. The CDR3 is 14 residues long. Germline CDR1 reads SEHNR; CDR2 reads FQNEAQ (reference sequence). The chain's CDR3 is CASSSSIKDQPQHF. The CDR3 DNA sequence: TGTGCCAGCAGCTCTTCGATAAAAGATCAGCCCCAGCATTTT.

This clonotype was seen ten or more times. V and J are TRBV28 and TRBJ1-5; D is unresolved. Looked up from germline, CDR1 is MDHEN and CDR2 is SYDVKM. This CDR3 spans 14 amino acids. Trimming removed 4 bases from V and 7 bases from J, with 14 bases in between. The CDR3 is CASSSPGAWQPQHF. As DNA, the CDR3 is TGTGCCAGCAGTTCCCCTGGAGCCTGGCAGCCCCAGCATTTT.

This clonotype was counted many times. The chain couples TRBV7-6 to TRBJ2-5; 8 positions agree with TRBD2. CDR3 length: 15 residues. The V segment lost 5 bases and the J segment 4 bases; nucleotides outside the gene matches: 9. Germline V gives CDR1 SGHVS, CDR2 FNYEAQ. CDR3 DNA sequence: TGTGCCAGCAGCATCACCGGGACTAGAGGAGAGACCCAGTACTTC. Its protein product is CASSITGTRGETQYF.

This clonotype was seen at least ten times. The chain is built from TRBV7-8 and TRBJ2-5; D tentatively reads TRBD1 or TRBD2 (6 bases each). Germline V lookup: CDR1 SGHVS, CDR2 FQNEAQ. Trimming cost V 0 bases and J 5 bases, with 13 bases left between them. There are 15 residues in the CDR3. As DNA, the CDR3 is TGTGCCAGCAGCTTAGCCCGGGGGCGAATTGAGACCCAGTACTTC. This codes for CASSLARGRIETQYF.

This clonotype was recorded at least ten times. This rearrangement joins TRBV7-2 to TRBJ1-2, with a possible D match to TRBD1 (5 bases). The CDR3 extends over 14 amino acids. V was clipped by 5 bases and J by 2 bases, with 12 bases between them. Germline-derived CDR1 and CDR2 are SGHTA and FQGNSA. In DNA, the CDR3 is TGTGCCAGCAGCGAGGGACCGTACAACTATGGCTACACCTTC. This sequence encodes CASSEGPYNYGYTF.

The V call is TRBV19, the J call TRBJ1-1, with D possibly matching TRBD1 (6 bases). The germline V and J ends were trimmed by 2 bases and 0 bases, with 13 bases remaining between them. This CDR3 has 16 amino acids. Germline V gene sequence: CDR1 LNHDA, CDR2 SQIVND (reference sequence). The CDR3: CASSISGGVVNTEAFF. In DNA form, the CDR3 reads TGTGCCAGTAGTATAAGCGGGGGCGTGGTGAACACTGAAGCTTTCTTT.

Many counts were recorded for this clonotype. V is TRBV11-1 and J is TRBJ2-3; TRBD2 matches at 12 bases. This CDR3 comprises 19 residues. Germline V lookup: CDR1 SGHAT, CDR2 FQDESV (reference sequence). Trimming took 5 bases from V and 2 from J; bases not matched to a gene: 14. The CDR3 sequence: CASSDPSGRAHRYTDTQYF. DNA for the CDR3: TGTGCCAGCAGCGACCCTAGCGGGAGGGCTCACCGATACACAGATACGCAGTATTTT.